The entry below gives a single T cell receptor (beta chain) sequence along with its context. Its antigen is still unknown. This entry comes from a study of cytomegalovirus exposure and HLA in healthy donors. Study-wide results and limits: DRB1 had the most TCR associations and HLA-C the fewest, a later analysis found, with rates varying by HLA locus.

The PCR employed 60 Vbeta primers together with 13 Jbeta primers. TCRdb's table, derived via immunoSEQ multiplex PCR, lists solely in-frame clones and lacks some. The sample yields under 200,000 clones, more than 9.5% seen once. Input material: PBMCs. This TCR derives from a man in his fifties in good health and CMV-seropositive.

The CDR3 region has the DNA TGCGCCAGCAGCCAAGGTGGTCTAGCGGTCATAGAGACCCAGTACTTC. It translates to CASSQGGLAVIETQYF. The V gene is TRBV4-1, the J gene TRBJ2-5; 7 bases line up with TRBD2. CDR3 length equals 16 residues. Per the germline V gene, CDR1 is MGHRA and CDR2 is YSYEKL. Trimming removed 1 base from V and 4 bases from J; junction bases left unmatched: 9.